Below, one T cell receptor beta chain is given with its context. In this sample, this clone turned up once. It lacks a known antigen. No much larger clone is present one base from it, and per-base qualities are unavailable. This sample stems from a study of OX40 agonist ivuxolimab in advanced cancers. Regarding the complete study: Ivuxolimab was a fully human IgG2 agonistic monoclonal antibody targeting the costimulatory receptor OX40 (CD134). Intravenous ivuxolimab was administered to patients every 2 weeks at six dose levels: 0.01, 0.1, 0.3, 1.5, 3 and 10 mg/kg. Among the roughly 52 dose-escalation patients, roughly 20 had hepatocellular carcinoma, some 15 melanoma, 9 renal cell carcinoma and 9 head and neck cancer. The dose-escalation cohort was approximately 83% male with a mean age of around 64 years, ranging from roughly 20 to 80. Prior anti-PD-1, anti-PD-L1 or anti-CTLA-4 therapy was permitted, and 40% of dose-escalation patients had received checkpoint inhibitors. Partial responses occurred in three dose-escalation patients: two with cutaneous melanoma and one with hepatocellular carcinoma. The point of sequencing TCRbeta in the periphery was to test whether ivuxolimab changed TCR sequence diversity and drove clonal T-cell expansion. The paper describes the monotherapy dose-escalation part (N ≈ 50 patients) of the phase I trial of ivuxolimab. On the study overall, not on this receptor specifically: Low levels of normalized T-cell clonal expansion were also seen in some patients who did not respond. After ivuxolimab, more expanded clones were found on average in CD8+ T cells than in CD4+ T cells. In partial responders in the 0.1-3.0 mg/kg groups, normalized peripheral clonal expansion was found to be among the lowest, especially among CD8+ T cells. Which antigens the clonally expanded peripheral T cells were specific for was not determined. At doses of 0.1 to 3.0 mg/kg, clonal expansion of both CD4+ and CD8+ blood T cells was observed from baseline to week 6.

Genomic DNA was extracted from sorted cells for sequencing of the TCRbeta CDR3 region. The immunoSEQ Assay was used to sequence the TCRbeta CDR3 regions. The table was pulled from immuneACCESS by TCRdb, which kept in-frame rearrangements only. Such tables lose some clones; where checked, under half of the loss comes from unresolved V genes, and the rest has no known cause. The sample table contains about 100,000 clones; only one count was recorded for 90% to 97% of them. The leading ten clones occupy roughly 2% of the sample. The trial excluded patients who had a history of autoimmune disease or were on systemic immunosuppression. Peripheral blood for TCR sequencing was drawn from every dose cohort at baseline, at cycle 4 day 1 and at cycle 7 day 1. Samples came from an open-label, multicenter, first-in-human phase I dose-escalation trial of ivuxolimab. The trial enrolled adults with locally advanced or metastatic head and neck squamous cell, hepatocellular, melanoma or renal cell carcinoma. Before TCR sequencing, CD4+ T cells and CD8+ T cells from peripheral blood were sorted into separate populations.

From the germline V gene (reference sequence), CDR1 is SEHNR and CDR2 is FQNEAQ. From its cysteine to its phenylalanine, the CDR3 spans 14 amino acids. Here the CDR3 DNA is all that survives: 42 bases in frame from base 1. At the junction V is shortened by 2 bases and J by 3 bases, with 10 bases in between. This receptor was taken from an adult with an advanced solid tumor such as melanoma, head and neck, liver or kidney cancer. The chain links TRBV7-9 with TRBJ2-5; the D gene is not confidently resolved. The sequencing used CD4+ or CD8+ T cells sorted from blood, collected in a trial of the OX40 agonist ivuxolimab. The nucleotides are TGTGCCAGCAGCTTAAACTGGGTGGAAGAGACCCAGTACTTC. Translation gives CASSLNWVEETQYF.